This TCR beta chain was obtained from a study of blood T cell repertoires in COVID-19. V was pared by 4 bases and J by 8 bases, with 7 bases of the junction left unmatched. Germline V gene lookup returns CDR1 MGHRA and CDR2 YSYEKL. The CDR3 consists of 14 residues. This clone was seen just once. Sequencing used immunoSEQ multiplex PCR; TCRdb keeps in-frame clones, though not all of them. This table holds about 99,000 clones, 87% found once. This chain connects TRBV4-1 to TRBJ1-4; 7 bases line up with TRBD1. Input material: peripheral blood. The receptor comes from a man aged 50 to 60 with acute or convalescent COVID-19. The CDR3 loop reads CASSPGQVYEKLFF. The DNA for the CDR3 is TGCGCCAGCAGCCCCGGACAGGTCTACGAAAAACTGTTTTTT.